This T cell receptor (beta chain) came from a study of blood T cells in healthy people across ages (dated by TCRdb to between 2014 and 2016). Study-wide context: Template switching captured roughly one uniquely barcoded TCR beta cDNA molecule per two T cells in model experiments. The donors were split into four age groups: young (average about 16 years), middle-aged (about 40), aged (roughly 60) and long-lived (82). To avoid experimental bias, donors of different ages were distributed randomly across sequencing lanes. For two donors (one aged 18 to 30 and one aged 80 or older), the study analyzed two additional independent replicas of 1 million unique cDNA reads from the same blood draw. Age-related changes in TCR beta repertoire diversity were measured in the study by deep sequencing normalized with unique cDNA molecular identifiers. The paper as a whole reports these results and caveats: Observed TCR beta diversity per million T cells fell roughly linearly with age, and a significant reduction was already apparent by age approximately 41. There was a strong correlation between observed TCR beta diversity and the percentage of naive T cells measured by flow cytometry. Estimates of total diversity based on one million sequenced T cells were considered lower bounds and underestimates. Compared with the aged group, the long-lived group had more naive CD4+ T cells, fewer expanded clones and increased TCR diversity, suggesting age selection. Because the CMV infection status of the donors was unknown, age-related changes in expanded clonotypes may potentially have been confounded. Because profiling used bulk unsorted PBMCs, naive and antigen-experienced compartments could not be compared conclusively.

Libraries were built with 5' RACE. TCRdb shows the sequencer as Illumina HiSeq 2500. The second PCR ran for roughly 7 to 11 cycles and used a J-beta primer mix along with a sample-barcoded 5' primer. Each TCR beta cDNA molecule received a unique molecular identifier from a template-switch 5' adaptor carrying 12 random nucleotides. Each sample yielded at least 2.5 million CDR3-containing paired-end reads. First-strand cDNA was synthesized from all RNA with the Mint cDNA synthesis kit, primed by a TRBC-specific oligonucleotide. After uracil-DNA glycosylase treatment, a first 18-cycle PCR used universal primers M1SS and BC2_uni_R on all cDNA. The study's processing was this. For normalization, 1 million high-quality reads, each with a distinct molecular identifier, were randomly selected from each sample. Instead of being binned into consensus sequences, reads with shared molecular identifiers were discarded. MiTCR, run with a Q25 quality threshold and the strictest error-elimination algorithm, handled CDR3 identification, clonotype clustering and error correction. A nonparametric unseen species model with Euler transformation was used to estimate lower-bound total TCR beta diversity. TCRdb applied fastp at Q25 and MiXCR to the public reads, then kept only in-frame beta chains. Identical CDR3 protein sequences are pooled into one entry, listed with their most common genes and DNA. The V and J calls come from TCRdb's annotation, not from the publication. The sample yields roughly 1,500,000 distinct CDR3 sequences; around 35% were counted once. The ten most abundant clones make up around 10% of the sample.

Systemically healthy Caucasian individuals from Russia, 39 in total and aged roughly 6 to 90 years, were included as donors. Around 10 milliliters of peripheral blood were drawn from each donor into EDTA-treated Vacutainer tubes. Ficoll-Paque density-gradient centrifugation was used to isolate PBMCs, with at least 6.5 million per sample. Total RNA, at least 5 micrograms per sample, was extracted from PBMCs with Trizol reagent. The percentages of naive CD45RAhigh/CD27high T cells were determined by flow cytometry on a PBMC aliquot from every donor. As to this clonotype: No cognate antigen has been identified for it. Per-base qualities were not stored, and no clone one base away is much larger.

Trimmed from V: 5 bases; trimmed from J: 8 bases; junction bases lacking a gene match: 15. CDR1 and CDR2, looked up from the germline V gene (reference sequence), are DFQATT and SNEGSKA. The CDR3 goes from the cysteine to the phenylalanine over 16 residues. The DNA shown is the 48-base CDR3, in frame from base 1. This receptor was obtained from a woman aged 25-40 years in good health. The sequenced material came from blood. The receptor chain draws on TRBV20-1 and TRBJ1-6; TRBD1 aligns with 7 central bases. CDR3 loop: CSAALGRGHNYSPLHF. The sequenced DNA is TGCAGTGCTGCCCTCGGGAGGGGGCACAATTATTCACCCCTCCACTTT.